The 14 T cell receptor beta chains below come from one sample, sequenced in a study of T cell repertoires in ileal Crohn's disease. Assay used: immunoSEQ multiplex PCR; TCRdb lists only in-frame clones, some missing. Altogether about 62,000 clones are present, approximately 88% being singletons, with the ten largest covering about 2.1%. Regarding time point: neoterminal ileum biopsy at postoperative endoscopy, about 6 months after surgery. The sequenced sample was ileal tissue. Receptors were obtained from an adult with Crohn's disease.

CDR3 in amino acids: CASSPDRRRGSSYNSPLHF. The CDR3 coding sequence is TGTGCCAGCAGCCCGGACAGGCGGAGGGGAAGCTCCTATAATTCACCCCTCCACTTT. This chain joins TRBV5-4 and TRBJ1-6; 7 bases are shared with TRBD1. Germline V lookup: CDR1 SGHNT, CDR2 YYREEE (reference sequence). J gave up 0 bases and V 4 bases, and 13 bases lay outside the gene matches. CDR3 length equals 19 residues.

This chain joins TRBV6-5 and TRBJ1-2; the match to TRBD1 covers 8 bases. CDR1 and CDR2 from the germline V gene are MNHEY and SVGAGI. V lost 2 bases to trimming and J lost 4 bases; unmatched junction nucleotides: 3. This CDR3 is built from 14 residues. The CDR3 region is CASSYGQGSYGYTF. The CDR3 DNA follows: TGTGCCAGCAGTTACGGACAGGGCAGCTATGGCTACACCTTC.

This sequence joins TRBV5-6 and TRBJ2-3; D uncertain. CDR1 and CDR2 (germline): SGHDT, YYEEEE. V lost 6 bases, J lost 4 bases, and 12 bases lay in between. The CDR3 totals 13 residues. The CDR3 DNA reads TGTGCCAGCACCCGGAGTCCCGCAGATACGCAGTATTTT. Translated, it gives CASTRSPADTQYF. Variable domain in full (rest from reference TRBV5-6 and TRBJ2-3): DAGVTQSPTHLIKTRGQQVTLRCSPKSGHDTVSWYQQALGQGPQFIFQYYEEEERQRGNFPDRFSGHQFPNYSSELNVNALLLGDSALYLCASTRSPADTQYFGPGTRLTVL.

The CDR3 DNA reads TGTGCCAGCAGCGGGACAGGGGGAAAGGCCAATGAGCAGTTCTTC. It codes for CASSGTGGKANEQFF. The chain carries TRBV9 and TRBJ2-1; TRBD1 matches 10 bases. The CDR3 consists of 15 residues. The germline CDR1 and CDR2 sequences are SGDLS and YYNGEE. J lost 6 bases, V lost 3 bases, and 6 bases had no gene match.

This chain uses TRBV19 with TRBJ1-1; TRBD1 is a possible D gene (5 bases). From germline, CDR1 is LNHDA and CDR2 SQIVND (reference sequence). The CDR3 covers 17 residues. Trimming cost V 1 base and J 0 bases, with 15 bases left between them. Written as DNA, the CDR3 is TGTGCCAGTAGTATAGGGGGACTATTTTTAATGAACACTGAAGCTTTCTTT. As protein: CASSIGGLFLMNTEAFF.

This chain links TRBV19 with TRBJ2-1, with D uncertain. Trimming took 2 bases from V and 4 from J, leaving 6 bases between them. The germline V gene has CDR1 LNHDA and CDR2 SQIVND (reference sequence). The CDR3 spans 13 residues. CDR3 loop: CASSIFPYNEQFF. CDR3 sequence (DNA): TGTGCCAGTAGTATATTTCCATACAATGAGCAGTTCTTC.

The V call is TRBV9, the J call TRBJ2-2; the D is unclear. The CDR3 contains 12 residues. CDR1 and CDR2 from the germline V gene are SGDLS and YYNGEE. V was shortened by 0 bases and J by 7 bases, with 4 bases between the two germline ends. The CDR3 sequence: CASSVASGELFF. The DNA of the CDR3 is TGTGCCAGCAGCGTAGCGAGCGGGGAGCTGTTTTTT.

On this clone itself: Relative to the germline gene, one junction end is altered; a read error may explain this. The rearrangement uses TRBV7-7 and TRBJ2-1, with D possibly TRBD2 on 6 matching bases. From germline, CDR1 is SSHAT and CDR2 FNYEAQ (reference sequence). The CDR3 runs to 14 residues. This CDR3 reads CASSLNGGLDEQFF. The CDR3 bases are TGTGCTAGCAGCTTAAACGGGGGACTTGATGAGCAGTTCTTC.

This clone was detected once. This sequence joins TRBV5-8 and TRBJ1-2; 7 nucleotides align to TRBD1. V lost 0 bases to trimming and J lost 0 bases; unmatched junction nucleotides: 8. The length of the CDR3 is 17 residues. The germline CDR1 and CDR2 sequences are SGHTS and YDEGEE. CDR3 loop: CASSLVSGGSANYGYTF. In nucleotides, the CDR3 is TGTGCCAGCAGCTTGGTTTCAGGGGGTTCAGCTAACTATGGCTACACCTTC. Combining the CDR3 with reference TRBV5-8 and TRBJ1-2 gives the whole variable domain EAGVTQSPTHLIKTRGQQATLRCSPISGHTSVYWYQQALGLGLQFLLWYDEGEERNRGNFPPRFSGRQFPNYSSELNVNALELEDSALYLCASSLVSGGSANYGYTFGSGTRLTVV.

V is TRBV18 and J is TRBJ1-2; D gene ambiguous. CDR1 and CDR2 from the germline V gene are KGHSH and LQKENI. The length of the CDR3 is 15 residues. V lost 3 bases to trimming and J lost 7 bases, with 18 bases between them. The CDR3 DNA reads TGTGCCAGCTCACCTGATTCGGGGAGGTTCTCTGGCTACACCTTC. It yields the protein CASSPDSGRFSGYTF.

The chain employs TRBV18 and TRBJ1-2; D unresolved. The CDR3 totals 16 residues. Germline V gene sequence: CDR1 KGHSH, CDR2 LQKENI. Trimming removed 0 bases at V and 3 bases at J, with 14 bases between. The CDR3 coding sequence is TGTGCCAGCTCACCACCAACAGTGGGCAGCTACTATGGCTACACCTTC. It translates to CASSPPTVGSYYGYTF.

CDR3 nucleotide sequence: TGTGCCAGCAGCTCCCGCAGCACTGAAGCTTTCTTT. This gives the protein CASSSRSTEAFF. The genes are TRBV5-4 and TRBJ1-1; no clear D. The V gene's germline CDR1 is SGHNT and CDR2 YYREEE (reference sequence). V lost 3 bases and J lost 4, with 7 bases in between. The CDR3 contains 12 residues.

The CDR3: CASSYGGPGTNYGYTF. In DNA form, the CDR3 reads TGTGCCAGCAGTTACGGAGGGCCAGGGACTAACTATGGCTACACCTTC. J is TRBJ1-2 and V is TRBV6-5, with D possibly TRBD1 on 5 matching bases. V was pared by 2 bases and J by 0 bases, with 13 bases between. From germline, CDR1 is MNHEY and CDR2 SVGAGI. The CDR3 loop spans 16 amino acids.

The chain has TRBV30 and TRBJ1-1; 7 bases line up with TRBD1. Germline assignment: CDR1 GTSNPN and CDR2 SVGIG (reference sequence). V lost 3 bases and J lost 12; bases outside the gene matches: 13. The CDR3 runs to 13 residues. CDR3 DNA sequence: TGTGCCTGGAGCAGGACAGGTCTTTCAGAAACTTTCTTT. Translated, it gives CAWSRTGLSETFF.